This T cell receptor beta chain was observed in a study of blood T cell repertoires in COVID-19. Repertoires were generated with immunoSEQ multiplex PCR, while TCRdb's copy carries only in-frame clones and drops some. Of around 220,000 clones listed, 65% to 90% are singletons. The CDR3 totals 15 residues. Sequencing was performed on peripheral blood. V is TRBV7-5 and J is TRBJ1-5. TRBV7-5 is given as a pseudogene. This sequence originates from a woman aged 80 or older with active or convalescent COVID-19. Here the CDR3 DNA reads TGTGCCAGAAGCTCGGGGGGTAATAGCAATCAGCCCCAGCATTTT. Encoded protein: CARSSGGNSNQPQHF.